This T cell receptor (beta chain) is drawn from a study of T cell responses to AZD1222 COVID-19 vaccine. Assay used: immunoSEQ multiplex PCR; TCRdb lists only in-frame clones, some missing. The table has around 100,000 clones, about 89% seen once. CDR3 size: 13 residues. This rearrangement joins TRBV1 to TRBJ1-2; the D call in the table, TRBD1, was not verified against the DNA. TRBV1 is designated a pseudogene. The sample in question was peripheral blood, obtained on day 0 of MenACWY control vaccination. The receptor was derived from an adult in good health. Here the CDR3 reads CTSRSSGVDGYTF. In DNA form, the CDR3 reads TGCACCAGCAGATCCTCAGGGGTGGATGGCTACACCTTC.